Following are 22 T cell receptor beta chains from one sample sequenced in a study of immune evolution from preneoplasia to lung adenocarcinoma. This table comes from immunoSEQ multiplex PCR, and its TCRdb copy is limited to in-frame clones, with some not included. Here the sample spans 7,500 to 9,500 clones, 70% to 80% being singletons. The sequenced sample was FFPE minimally invasive lung adenocarcinoma tissue. The receptor source for this set is a donor older than 65 with lung adenocarcinoma.

V usage is TRBV10-3 and J usage is TRBJ1-5; D might be TRBD1 (6 bases). This CDR3 spans 14 amino acids. Germline CDR1 and CDR2: ENHRY and SYGVKD. The V end lost 4 bases, the J end lost 6 bases, and 13 bases lay between the germline ends. CDR3: CAISAGGQGQPQHF. The CDR3 DNA reads TGTGCCATCAGTGCGGGGGGGCAGGGTCAGCCCCAGCATTTT.

The genes are TRBV6-6 and TRBJ1-6; 9 nucleotides match TRBD1. The V and J ends lost 5 bases and 5 bases, in that order; junction bases with no gene match: 4. CDR1 is MNHNY, CDR2 SVGAGI, per germline (reference sequence). The CDR3 totals 15 residues. The CDR3 sequence: CASSTTGGNNSPLHF. CDR3 coding DNA: TGTGCCAGCAGTACCACAGGGGGCAATAATTCACCCCTCCACTTT.

This rearrangement joins TRBV5-1 to TRBJ2-5; perhaps TRBD2 as D (5 bases). Germline V gene sequence: CDR1 SGHRS, CDR2 YFSETQ. The CDR3 runs 17 residues. Trimming left V 1 base short and J 5 bases short, with 21 bases between. CDR3 in DNA: TGCGCCAGCAGCTTGTTAGAGGGCCCCCTGGCGTTGGAGACCCAGTACTTC. As protein: CASSLLEGPLALETQYF. Variable domain in full (rest from reference TRBV5-1 and TRBJ2-5): KAGVTQTPRYLIKTRGQQVTLSCSPISGHRSVSWYQQTPGQGLQFLFEYFSETQRNKGNFPGRFSGRQFSNSRSEMNVSTLELGDSALYLCASSLLEGPLALETQYFGPGTRLLVL.

The gene calls are TRBV30 and TRBJ2-7; perhaps D is TRBD1 or TRBD2 (5 bases each). The V gene lost 0 bases and the J gene lost 1 base, with 10 bases spanning the gap. Germline assignment: CDR1 GTSNPN and CDR2 SVGIG (reference sequence). This CDR3 contains 14 residues. The CDR3 sequence is CAWSVWDGSYEQYF. CDR3 coding DNA: TGTGCCTGGAGTGTATGGGACGGTTCCTACGAGCAGTACTTC. Based on the CDR3 plus reference TRBV30 and TRBJ2-7, the full variable domain is SQTIHQWPATLVQPVGSPLSLECTVEGTSNPNLYWYRQAAGRGLQLLFYSVGIGQISSEVPQNLSASRPQDRQFILSSKKLLLSDSGFYLCAWSVWDGSYEQYFGPGTRLTVT.

The V gene is TRBV5-8, the J gene TRBJ2-7, with D possibly matching TRBD2 (5 bases). The CDR3 loop spans 15 amino acids. Germline V gene sequence: CDR1 SGHTS, CDR2 YDEGEE. The V and J ends lost 0 bases and 3 bases respectively, with 13 bases between them. The CDR3 DNA sequence: TGTGCCAGCAGCTTGGGGACTCACCCGGGCTACGAGCAGTACTTC. Protein: CASSLGTHPGYEQYF.

This clone was picked up a small number of times. The chain carries TRBV6-1 and TRBJ1-5; 8 bases map to TRBD1. Looked up from germline, CDR1 is MNHNS and CDR2 is SASEGT. The CDR3 extends over 13 amino acids. The ends lost 6 bases at V and 2 bases at J; junction bases unmatched: 0. CDR3 protein: CASRTGGNQPQHF. As DNA, the CDR3 is TGTGCCAGCAGGACAGGGGGCAATCAGCCCCAGCATTTT.

Comments on this clone: The identical CDR3 is also encoded by other nucleotide sequences in the sample. The chain recombines TRBV28 with TRBJ2-2; D perhaps matches TRBD2 (6 bases). Trimming pared 5 bases from V and 5 bases from J, leaving 12 bases between. This CDR3 contains 14 residues. Germline-derived CDR1 and CDR2 are MDHEN and SYDVKM. CDR3 in amino acids: CASSGGSRTGELFF. The CDR3 nucleotides are TGTGCCAGCAGTGGGGGGAGCCGAACCGGGGAGCTGTTTTTT.

This chain connects TRBV5-1 to TRBJ2-2, with TRBD1 identical over 9 bases. From germline, CDR1 is SGHRS and CDR2 YFSETQ. The J segment lost 3 bases and the V segment lost 4 bases, leaving 7 bases of the junction unmatched. The CDR3 loop spans 16 amino acids. CDR3 sequence reads: CASSPWGQGYTGELFF. The CDR3 DNA follows: TGCGCCAGCAGCCCGTGGGGACAGGGTTACACCGGGGAGCTGTTTTTT.

This clone was seen just once. This chain uses TRBV28 with TRBJ1-5; no definite D call. CDR1 is MDHEN and CDR2 is SYDVKM in the germline V gene. The CDR3 has 13 residues. The V and J ends lost 1 base and 4 bases respectively, with 5 bases between them. The CDR3 reads CASSLFGNQPQHF. Here the CDR3 DNA reads TGTGCCAGCAGTTTATTTGGAAATCAGCCCCAGCATTTT.

CDR3: CAITMGLAGTDTQYF. The CDR3 nucleotides read TGTGCCATCACTATGGGACTAGCGGGCACAGATACGCAGTATTTT. The chain combines TRBV6-1 with TRBJ2-3, with 11 bases identical to TRBD2. CDR3 size: 15 residues. J lost 1 base, V lost 10 bases, and 7 bases had no gene match. CDR1 MNHNS and CDR2 SASEGT come from the germline V gene.

The genes are TRBV10-2 and TRBJ2-2, with 8 bases fitting TRBD1. Germline V gene sequence: CDR1 WSHSY, CDR2 SAAADI. CDR3 length: 15 amino acids. The trim removed 2 bases at V and 3 bases at J, leaving 2 bases unmatched. CDR3 nucleotides: TGCGCCAGCAGTGAGCAGGGGGCGCACACCGGGGAGCTGTTTTTT. Its protein product is CASSEQGAHTGELFF.

This clone appeared once. The V and J genes are TRBV11-2 and TRBJ1-1; no clear D. The CDR3 length is 16 residues. Germline V CDR1 and CDR2: SGHAT, FQNNGV. Trimming cost V 0 bases and J 0 bases, with 11 bases left between them. This CDR3 reads CASSLDSGKLNTEAFF. The CDR3 DNA reads as TGTGCCAGCAGCTTAGATTCCGGGAAGCTGAACACTGAAGCTTTCTTT.

The rearrangement uses TRBV4-1 and TRBJ2-7, with a possible D match to TRBD2 (6 bases). Germline values: CDR1 MGHRA, CDR2 YSYEKL. Trimming stripped 1 base from V and 3 bases from J, with 10 bases between. This CDR3 region has 14 residues. CDR3 residues: CASSQAWGGYEQYF. For the CDR3, the DNA is TGCGCCAGCAGCCAAGCCTGGGGAGGCTACGAGCAGTACTTC.

This clone is deemed large (0.1 to 1%). The rearrangement joins TRBV16 to TRBJ1-5; no definite D call. Germline V lookup: CDR1 KGHSY, CDR2 FQNENV. Trimming removed 5 bases at V and 0 bases at J, with 11 bases between. This CDR3 region has 15 residues. The CDR3 region has the DNA TGTGCCAGCAGCAACCTGGGTTATAGCAATCAGCCCCAGCATTTT. This codes for CASSNLGYSNQPQHF.

The chain carries TRBV6-5 and TRBJ2-7; a possible D gene is TRBD2 (5 bases). There are 15 residues in the CDR3. Germline CDR1 is MNHEY and CDR2 is SVGAGI. V dropped 6 bases and J dropped 2 bases, with 17 bases sitting between them. The CDR3 bases are TGTGCCAGCAGGAACACCGGGATCCCACCCTACGAGCAGTACTTC. Its protein product is CASRNTGIPPYEQYF.

The chain carries TRBV7-9 and TRBJ1-3, with D unresolved. The germline gives CDR1 SEHNR, CDR2 FQNEAQ (reference sequence). CDR3 length: 15 amino acids. Trimming left V 0 bases short and J 0 bases short, with 6 bases between. For the CDR3, the DNA is TGTGCCAGCAGCTTAGCAGGTGCCTCTGGAAACACCATATATTTT. Translation: CASSLAGASGNTIYF.

This clone came up once. V is TRBV2 and J is TRBJ2-3; maybe TRBD2 (6 bases). The CDR3 extends over 15 amino acids. Germline lookup yields CDR1 SNHLY and CDR2 FYNNEI. Trimming pared 6 bases from V and 0 bases from J, leaving 13 bases between. In nucleotides, the CDR3 is TGTGCCAGCAGCGACCGGGGGACTAGCACAGATACGCAGTATTTT. It specifies CASSDRGTSTDTQYF.

The CDR3 is CASSRTGGTGELFF. The CDR3 nucleotides are TGTGCCAGCAGCCGGACAGGCGGGACCGGGGAGCTGTTTTTT. The chain recombines TRBV7-9 with TRBJ2-2; the match to TRBD1 covers 7 bases. The germline CDR1 and CDR2 sequences are SEHNR and FQNEAQ (reference sequence). This CDR3 has 14 residues. After removal of 5 bases from V and 5 bases from J, the junction contained 5 bases not matched to a gene.

This clone appeared a single time. The chain has TRBV25-1 and TRBJ2-3, with a tentative D call TRBD1 (6 bases). The CDR3 covers 15 residues. Germline V gene lookup returns CDR1 MGHDK and CDR2 SYGVNS. V lost 2 bases and J 1 base, leaving 10 bases between the germline ends. CDR3 in amino acids: CASSEPRGGTDTQYF. The CDR3 DNA follows: TGTGCCAGCAGTGAACCCAGGGGTGGCACAGATACGCAGTATTTT.

The rearrangement links TRBV23-1 to TRBJ1-2; no definite D call. TRBV23-1 is labeled an ORF, and its function is uncertain. Deletions cut 4 bases from V and 0 bases from J, with 3 bases between. The CDR3 totals 12 residues. DNA of the CDR3: TGCGCCAGCAGTCGAGCTAACTATGGCTACACCTTC. Translated: CASSRANYGYTF.

This chain connects TRBV19 to TRBJ2-5, with D unclear. Trimming pared 6 bases from V and 2 bases from J, leaving 10 bases between. The germline V gene encodes CDR1 LNHDA and CDR2 SQIVND (reference sequence). CDR3 size: 13 residues. This chain's CDR3 is CASRTLGQETQYF. The CDR3 DNA sequence: TGTGCCAGTAGGACCCTAGGGCAAGAGACCCAGTACTTC.

The chain has TRBV7-8 and TRBJ1-2; weak D call: TRBD1 (6 bases). V lost 0 bases, J lost 2 bases, and 13 bases lay in between. CDR1 is SGHVS, CDR2 FQNEAQ, per germline. The CDR3 spans 16 residues. The CDR3 region has the DNA TGTGCCAGCAGCTTAGCAATCCCCGGACAGAACTATGGCTACACCTTC. Translated, it gives CASSLAIPGQNYGYTF.